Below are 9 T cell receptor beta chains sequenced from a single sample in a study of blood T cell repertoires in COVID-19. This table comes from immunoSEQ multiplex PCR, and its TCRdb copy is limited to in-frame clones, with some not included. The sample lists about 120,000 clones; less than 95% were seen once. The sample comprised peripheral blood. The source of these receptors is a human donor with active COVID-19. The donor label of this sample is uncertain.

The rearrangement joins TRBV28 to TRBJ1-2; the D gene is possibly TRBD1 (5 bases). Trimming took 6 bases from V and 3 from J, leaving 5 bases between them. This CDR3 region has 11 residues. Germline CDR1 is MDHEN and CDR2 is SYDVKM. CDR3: CASRGDYGYTF. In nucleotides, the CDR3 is TGTGCCAGCAGAGGGGACTATGGCTACACCTTC.

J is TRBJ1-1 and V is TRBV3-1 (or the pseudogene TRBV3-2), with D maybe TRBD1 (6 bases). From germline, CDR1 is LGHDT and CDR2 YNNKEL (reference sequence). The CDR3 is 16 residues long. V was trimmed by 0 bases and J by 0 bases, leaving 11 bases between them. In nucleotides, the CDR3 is TGTGCCAGCAGCCAAGACAGGGGCCGTTTGAACACTGAAGCTTTCTTT. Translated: CASSQDRGRLNTEAFF.

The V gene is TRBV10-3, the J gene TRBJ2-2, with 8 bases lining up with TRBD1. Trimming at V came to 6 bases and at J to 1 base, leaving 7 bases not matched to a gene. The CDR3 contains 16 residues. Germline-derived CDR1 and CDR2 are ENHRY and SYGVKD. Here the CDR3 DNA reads TGTGCCATCAGCGGACAGGGACTGGGGAACACCGGGGAGCTGTTTTTT. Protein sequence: CAISGQGLGNTGELFF.

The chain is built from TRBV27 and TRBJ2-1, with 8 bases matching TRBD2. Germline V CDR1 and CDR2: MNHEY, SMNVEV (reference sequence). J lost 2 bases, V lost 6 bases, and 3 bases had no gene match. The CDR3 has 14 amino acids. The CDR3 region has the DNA TGTGCCAGCAGCCTTAGCGGGGCCTACAATGAGCAGTTCTTC. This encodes CASSLSGAYNEQFF.

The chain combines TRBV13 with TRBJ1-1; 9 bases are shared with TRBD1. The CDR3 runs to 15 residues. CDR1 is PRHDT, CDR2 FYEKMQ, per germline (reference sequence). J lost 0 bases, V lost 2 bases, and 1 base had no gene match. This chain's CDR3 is CASSLTGGLNTEAFF. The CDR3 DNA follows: TGTGCCAGCAGCTTAACAGGGGGCTTGAACACTGAAGCTTTCTTT.

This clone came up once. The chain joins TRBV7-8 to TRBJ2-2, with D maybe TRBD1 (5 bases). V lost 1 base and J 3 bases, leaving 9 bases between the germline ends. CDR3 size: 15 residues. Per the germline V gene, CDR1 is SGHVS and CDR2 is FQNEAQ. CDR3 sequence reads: CASSLGQGYTGELFF. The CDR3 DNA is TGTGCCAGCAGCTTAGGGCAGGGATACACCGGGGAGCTGTTTTTT.

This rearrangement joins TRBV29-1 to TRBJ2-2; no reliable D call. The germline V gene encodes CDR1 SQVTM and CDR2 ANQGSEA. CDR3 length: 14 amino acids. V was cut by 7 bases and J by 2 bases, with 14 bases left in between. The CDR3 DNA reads TGCAGCGCTGTGGGCCTACAAAACACCGGGGAGCTGTTTTTT. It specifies CSAVGLQNTGELFF.

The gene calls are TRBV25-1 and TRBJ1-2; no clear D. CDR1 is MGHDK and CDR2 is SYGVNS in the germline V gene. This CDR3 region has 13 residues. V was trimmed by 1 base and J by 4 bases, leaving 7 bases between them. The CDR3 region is CASSESVAYGYTF. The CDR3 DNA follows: TGTGCCAGCAGTGAATCAGTCGCCTATGGCTACACCTTC.

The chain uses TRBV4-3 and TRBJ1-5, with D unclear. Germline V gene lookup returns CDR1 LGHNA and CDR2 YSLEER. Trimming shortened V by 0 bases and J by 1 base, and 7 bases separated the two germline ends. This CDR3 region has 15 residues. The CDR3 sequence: CASSQDGRSNQPQHF. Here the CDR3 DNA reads TGCGCCAGCAGCCAAGATGGGAGAAGCAATCAGCCCCAGCATTTT.